This T cell receptor (beta chain) comes out of a study of T cells in Graves' hyperthyroidism and ophthalmopathy (dated by TCRdb to the late 2010s). General notes on the study: Peripheral blood was collected at initial diagnosis, before any treatment. To identify distinguishing TCR V-J signatures, a discovery cohort of 100 or so patients was used, comprising 43 with Graves' ophthalmopathy and 57 with stable Graves' hyperthyroidism. Whether ophthalmopathy could be predicted prospectively was tested in an independent validation cohort made up of 18 to 20 hyperthyroidism patients plus 17 patients who later progressed to ophthalmopathy. The 90 to 100 discovery patients were randomly split 7:3 into training and test sets. Thyroid tissue and blood T-cell repertoires from roughly 6 Graves' hyperthyroidism patients were also compared in the study. Once sampling was done, hyperthyroidism patients were given methimazole at a starting dose of 30 mg daily, whereas ophthalmopathy patients were given high-dose intravenous methylprednisolone. The paper describes TCR Vbeta CDR3 sequencing of around 130 peripheral blood samples, made up of 40 to 45 ophthalmopathy patients, more than 70 hyperthyroidism patients and 17 progressor patients.

Hyperthyroidism patients were aged 18 to 65 years and newly diagnosed, with disease duration of less than 2 months. Any patient with an uncontrolled infection, another autoimmune disease, pregnancy or lactation was excluded. Diagnoses relied on clinical symptoms, serum thyroxine and TRAb, thyroid ultrasound and orbital computed tomography. Blood from progressor patients was drawn when they were first diagnosed with hyperthyroidism, before any ophthalmopathy symptoms appeared. Ficoll-Paque density gradient centrifugation was used to isolate PBMCs from approximately 10 ml of fresh peripheral blood. Progressor patients were defined as those initially diagnosed with Graves' hyperthyroidism in whom ophthalmopathy developed during follow-up. Trizol reagent was used to extract total RNA, and RNA quality was then checked on an Agilent 2100 Bioanalyzer. Overall results and qualifications from the work: No statistical method was used to set the sample size in advance, and investigators knew the group allocation. Most expanded thyroid clonotypes (frequency above 0.001) were also found in blood, which suggests that blood repertoires may mirror thyroid immune responses. In validation, progression to ophthalmopathy was predicted by the model with 70.59% sensitivity and roughly 76% specificity, a median of around 6.5 months before onset. In cross-validation, a model built on a 13 V-J signature told ophthalmopathy apart from stable hyperthyroidism with about 90% sensitivity and about 81% specificity, and in testing the same model reached 80%/75%.

This clonotype was counted only a few times. This clone's antigen is unknown. The sample holds no much larger clone one base away, and base qualities are not on file. The CDR3 starts with the cysteine, ends with the phenylalanine, and has 19 residues. Here the CDR3 DNA is all that survives: 57 bases in frame from base 1. V is cut back by 3 bases and J by 6 bases, with 19 bases in the junction unmatched. CDR1 LNHDA and CDR2 SQIVND were looked up in the germline V gene (reference sequence). Amplification of TCR beta CDR3 regions was carried out from RNA transcripts. A first-round RT-PCR of the TCR CDR3 used the HTBI primer set with the Qiagen OneStep RT-PCR kit. Libraries were constructed in a second round of multiplex PCR, after which size selection and purification were carried out. Paired-end sequencing of the libraries was performed with 100 bp reads on an Illumina HiSeq2000. The authors' pipeline ran thus. SOAPnuke was used to process the raw data, throwing out any read that contained adapters or uncalled bases, had a mean Phred below 15, or lacked an exact constant-primer or identifier match. High-quality paired reads were merged using COPE v1.2.5, and each unique nucleotide sequence was defined as a clonotype. Clonotypes were aligned to IMGT TRBV, TRBD and TRBJ reference segments using MiTCR v1.1. The analysis included only V-J combinations with a frequency above 0.0001, which together covered around 99% of the repertoires. A TCS score was defined as the ratio of F50 (clonal expansion) to E x V (chaos), with BLOSUM62-based TCRdist applied between CDR3 peptides within each V-J. Welch's t-statistics and random forest reduced 500 to 550 V-J features to fewer than 15, which were used in a naive Bayes classifier (R e1071). The public reads were quality trimmed at Q25 with fastp and then assembled into clones with MiXCR by TCRdb, keeping productive beta chains. A single entry per CDR3 protein holds the most common genes and DNA from its merged rows. TCRdb's processing, not the authors' own work, is the source of the V and J calls. Counted in this sample were 150,000 to 200,000 distinct CDR3 sequences; approximately 9% of them appeared once. The ten top clones hold approximately 20% of the sample.

This receptor was identified in a woman younger than 35 with Graves' hyperthyroidism that later progressed to Graves' ophthalmopathy. The sample comprised blood. Recombination joined TRBV19 with TRBJ1-3; 8 middle bases align to TRBD1. The encoded CDR3 is CASSILSDRGKPWTNTIYF. The DNA is as follows: TGTGCCAGTAGTATCCTATCCGACAGGGGTAAACCTTGGACAAACACCATATATTTT.